A selection of T cell receptor beta chains follows, all from one sample in a study of Graves' ophthalmopathy and Graves' hyperthyroidism. TCRdb reanalysed the multiplex PCR reads using MiXCR and keeps one entry per CDR3 protein. The sample consists of under 350,000 distinct CDR3 sequences, about a sixth of them appearing once. The sample comprised peripheral blood. The receptors were gathered from an adult man with Graves' ophthalmopathy. The conserved cysteine and the conserved F or W are not part of the CDR3 here. Fields, in order: J gene, V gene, CDR3 protein.

j_call: TRBJ2-2
v_call: TRBV19
cdr3_aa: ASSRGLVITGELF

j_call: TRBJ1-2
v_call: TRBV28
cdr3_aa: ASSLSGSSHGYT

j_call: TRBJ1-5
v_call: TRBV6-5
cdr3_aa: ASRNTGGRNQPQH

j_call: TRBJ2-2
v_call: TRBV6-1
cdr3_aa: ASSPPGTVNTGELF

j_call: TRBJ2-7
v_call: TRBV6-1
cdr3_aa: ATLPSGRDEQY

j_call: TRBJ2-2
v_call: TRBV7-2
cdr3_aa: ASSPRGGSTGELF

j_call: TRBJ2-7
v_call: TRBV29-1
cdr3_aa: SVEVGSAYEQY

j_call: TRBJ2-7
v_call: TRBV5-6
cdr3_aa: ASIGSRTATYEQY

j_call: TRBJ2-7
v_call: TRBV12-3/TRBV12-4
cdr3_aa: ASSLQGLAEQY

j_call: TRBJ2-7
v_call: TRBV18
cdr3_aa: ASSPRTGAEQY

j_call: TRBJ2-2
v_call: TRBV7-9
cdr3_aa: ASSATGGGTGELF

j_call: TRBJ2-5
v_call: TRBV2
cdr3_aa: ASSRGLAGFRETQY

j_call: TRBJ2-5
v_call: TRBV7-6
cdr3_aa: ASSARAGADQETQY

j_call: TRBJ2-5
v_call: TRBV27
cdr3_aa: ASGRPGAKETQY

j_call: TRBJ1-2
v_call: TRBV4-2
cdr3_aa: ASSPQGGTANYGYT

j_call: TRBJ1-1
v_call: TRBV6-1
cdr3_aa: ASIEQGDGTEAF

j_call: TRBJ1-2
v_call: TRBV5-1
cdr3_aa: ASSLDGPHYGYT

j_call: TRBJ1-2
v_call: TRBV6-5
cdr3_aa: ASSRELLYGYT

j_call: TRBJ2-7
v_call: TRBV7-6
cdr3_aa: ASSSSGTGDEQY

j_call: TRBJ1-2
v_call: TRBV19
cdr3_aa: ASSERTARGYGYT

j_call: TRBJ2-7
v_call: TRBV11-2
cdr3_aa: ASSSRFKAYEQY

j_call: TRBJ2-5
v_call: TRBV24-1
cdr3_aa: ATSDLLGGDQETQY

j_call: TRBJ1-5
v_call: TRBV5-1
cdr3_aa: ANSPGWGSNQPQH

j_call: TRBJ1-5
v_call: TRBV6-5
cdr3_aa: ASSYSGGVQPQH

j_call: TRBJ2-5
v_call: TRBV5-6
cdr3_aa: ASSAGPGVQETQY

j_call: TRBJ1-4
v_call: TRBV27
cdr3_aa: ASRTGAVNEKLF

j_call: TRBJ1-1
v_call: TRBV19
cdr3_aa: ASRGQGTKTEAF

j_call: TRBJ1-1
v_call: TRBV15
cdr3_aa: ATSSFRGMNTEAF

j_call: TRBJ2-7
v_call: TRBV19
cdr3_aa: ASRTQSRPAYEQY

j_call: TRBJ1-5
v_call: TRBV12-3/TRBV12-4
cdr3_aa: ASSFTVYNQPQH

j_call: TRBJ2-2
v_call: TRBV6-2/TRBV6-3
cdr3_aa: ASSYSRGTGELF

j_call: TRBJ2-2
v_call: TRBV12-3/TRBV12-4
cdr3_aa: ASSVGAGELF

j_call: TRBJ2-7
v_call: TRBV12-3/TRBV12-4
cdr3_aa: ASTDGTEQY

j_call: TRBJ1-1
v_call: TRBV6-1
cdr3_aa: ARSPRERTEAF

j_call: TRBJ1-1
v_call: TRBV9
cdr3_aa: ASSTTDRGQAF

j_call: TRBJ2-2
v_call: TRBV20-1
cdr3_aa: SAARRVELF

j_call: TRBJ2-7
v_call: TRBV5-1
cdr3_aa: ASSLFGTETYEQY

j_call: TRBJ1-6
v_call: TRBV4-3
cdr3_aa: ASSQRTGMNSPLH

j_call: TRBJ1-2
v_call: TRBV10-2
cdr3_aa: ASSDRALLNYGYT

j_call: TRBJ2-5
v_call: TRBV6-2/TRBV6-3
cdr3_aa: ASSFSITRLDQETQY

j_call: TRBJ2-7
v_call: TRBV10-3
cdr3_aa: AISDRQAYEQY

j_call: TRBJ2-7
v_call: TRBV11-2
cdr3_aa: ASSYWGLAGGDEQY

j_call: TRBJ1-5
v_call: TRBV5-1
cdr3_aa: ASSSGTGGIQPQH

j_call: TRBJ1-1
v_call: TRBV24-1
cdr3_aa: ATKGARNTEAF

j_call: TRBJ1-6
v_call: TRBV4-3
cdr3_aa: ASSQDVKGISPLH

j_call: TRBJ1-1
v_call: TRBV4-1
cdr3_aa: ASSQDGSRAEAF

j_call: TRBJ1-6
v_call: TRBV6-5
cdr3_aa: ASSYSTGNSGSPLH

j_call: TRBJ2-7
v_call: TRBV15
cdr3_aa: ATSRKKGESGHEQY

j_call: TRBJ1-5
v_call: TRBV7-8
cdr3_aa: ASSLRPGSRQPQH

j_call: TRBJ2-7
v_call: TRBV6-5
cdr3_aa: ASSYPSGQDNSYEQY

j_call: TRBJ1-2
v_call: TRBV6-1
cdr3_aa: ASTYTTQGQYGYT

j_call: TRBJ1-1
v_call: TRBV15
cdr3_aa: ATSCRYAGNTEAF

j_call: TRBJ1-2
v_call: TRBV7-9
cdr3_aa: ASTPGPPYYGYT

j_call: TRBJ2-2
v_call: TRBV12-5
cdr3_aa: ASGLAGQNTGELF

j_call: TRBJ2-5
v_call: TRBV11-2
cdr3_aa: ASSLDLGIETQY